The 15 T cell receptor beta chains given below trace back to one sample, sequenced in a study of shared clonotypes between healthy human individuals. Method: immunoSEQ multiplex PCR; TCRdb's copy keeps in-frame clones and lacks some. The sample includes more than 1 million clones, more than 75% seen only once; the top ten take 0.52%. Sequenced material: memory CD4+ T cells from PBMCs. Subset of the sample: CD45RA-negative fraction. The receptor source for this set is a man in his late teens or twenties in good health. Some clones in this sample may be carry-over from other donors' samples.

This clone was seen just once. This rearrangement joins TRBV7-2 to TRBJ2-5; TRBD2 aligns across 7 bases. The CDR3 runs to 15 residues. V shed 1 base, J shed 4 bases, and the junction held 6 bases outside the gene matches. Germline V gene data show CDR1 as SGHTA and CDR2 as FQGNSA. As DNA, the CDR3 is TGTGCCAGCAGCTTAGTTGCGGGAGCTGCAGAGACCCAGTACTTC. It translates to CASSLVAGAAETQYF.

In DNA, the CDR3 is TGTGCCAGCAGCGTGGGCTTGGGGCGGCCTAGCACAGATACGCAGTATTTT. This gives the protein CASSVGLGRPSTDTQYF. V and J are TRBV9 and TRBJ2-3, with D perhaps matching TRBD1 (5 bases). The germline CDR1 and CDR2 sequences are SGDLS and YYNGEE. This CDR3 comprises 17 residues. Trimming stripped 2 bases from V and 0 bases from J, with 16 bases between.

The chain combines TRBV27 with TRBJ2-3, with D possibly matching TRBD2 (6 bases). Trimming removed 3 bases from V and 0 bases from J, with 16 bases in between. CDR1 is MNHEY and CDR2 is SMNVEV in the germline V gene (reference sequence). The CDR3 is 17 residues long. The CDR3 here is CASSFRGDSYSTDTQYF. The CDR3 coding sequence is TGTGCCAGCAGTTTCCGTGGGGACTCCTATAGCACAGATACGCAGTATTTT.

Only one count was recorded for this clone. V is TRBV5-1 and J is TRBJ2-7, with 8 bases identical to TRBD1. The CDR3 sequence is 15 residues long. Germline V gene data show CDR1 as SGHRS and CDR2 as YFSETQ. The ends lost 4 bases at V and 0 bases at J; junction bases unmatched: 6. CDR3 amino acids: CASSAGQGVSYEQYF. CDR3 DNA sequence: TGCGCCAGCAGCGCCGGACAGGGCGTCTCCTACGAGCAGTACTTC.

The chain couples TRBV19 to TRBJ1-3; D not resolved. V lost 4 bases and J 0 bases, leaving 10 bases between the germline ends. CDR3 length equals 15 residues. CDR1 is LNHDA, CDR2 SQIVND, per germline (reference sequence). The CDR3, as DNA: TGTGCCAGTAGTACCTCCACCAGCTCTGGAAACACCATATATTTT. Amino acids: CASSTSTSSGNTIYF.

The gene calls are TRBV7-2 and TRBJ2-7; 7 bases align to TRBD2. In germline, CDR1 is SGHTA, CDR2 FQGNSA. This CDR3 has 16 amino acids. The V gene end was trimmed by 2 bases and the J gene end by 0 bases; junction bases not matched to a gene: 7. CDR3: CASSLLAERASYEQYF. The CDR3 DNA sequence: TGTGCCAGCAGCTTACTAGCGGAGAGGGCCTCCTACGAGCAGTACTTC.

Only a few counts were recorded for this clone. The V gene is TRBV19, the J gene TRBJ1-1, with 8 bases lining up with TRBD1. Trimming cost V 6 bases and J 6 bases; bases outside gene matches: 12. CDR1 and CDR2 (germline): LNHDA, SQIVND (reference sequence). This CDR3 has 15 amino acids. In DNA form, the CDR3 reads TGTGCCAGTAGGGTTACCCGGACAGGGACCGCTGAAGCTTTCTTT. Amino acid sequence: CASRVTRTGTAEAFF.

With respect to this clone: The same CDR3 is also encoded by other DNA sequences in this sample. The rearrangement joins TRBV28 to TRBJ1-2, with a tentative D call TRBD1 (5 bases). In germline, CDR1 is MDHEN, CDR2 SYDVKM. The CDR3 sequence is 14 residues long. Trimming stripped 2 bases from V and 2 bases from J, with 9 bases between. The CDR3 protein is CASSLVSGNYGYTF. In DNA form, the CDR3 reads TGTGCCAGCAGTTTAGTTTCAGGGAACTATGGCTACACCTTC.

This chain uses TRBV18 with TRBJ2-1; 8 positions match TRBD1. V shed 5 bases and J 3 bases; nucleotides not matched to a gene: 9. Per germline, CDR1 KGHSH and CDR2 LQKENI. The CDR3 length is 16 residues. Here the CDR3 DNA reads TGTGCCAGCTCATCCTCAGGACAGGGACTCTACAATGAGCAGTTCTTC. It is translated as CASSSSGQGLYNEQFF. Full variable domain (remainder filled in from reference TRBV18 and TRBJ2-1): NAGVMQNPRHLVRRRGQEARLRCSPMKGHSHVYWYRQLPEEGLKFMVYLQKENIIDESGMPKERFSAEFPKEGPSILRIQQVVRGDSAAYFCASSSSGQGLYNEQFFGPGTRLTVL.

The V and J genes are TRBV7-8 and TRBJ2-7; 10 bases are shared with TRBD2. This CDR3 spans 14 amino acids. Trimming took 5 bases from V and 5 from J; bases not matched to a gene: 6. Per the germline V gene, CDR1 is SGHVS and CDR2 is FQNEAQ. CDR3 sequence: CASSPGLALNEQYF. As DNA, the CDR3 is TGTGCCAGCAGCCCGGGACTAGCGCTCAACGAGCAGTACTTC. The whole variable domain, remainder taken from reference TRBV7-8 and TRBJ2-7, is GAGVSQSPRYKVAKRGQDVALRCDPISGHVSLFWYQQALGQGPEFLTYFQNEAQLDKSGLPSDRFFAERPEGSVSTLKIQRTQQEDSAVYLCASSPGLALNEQYFGPGTRLTVT.

Note on this clone: Other DNA variants within this sample encode the same CDR3. This chain links TRBV2 with TRBJ2-7, with 10 bases identical to TRBD1. Germline V gene sequence: CDR1 SNHLY, CDR2 FYNNEI. The trim removed 4 bases at V and 4 bases at J, leaving 4 bases unmatched. CDR3 size: 14 residues. The CDR3 region is CASSVGTGVYEQYF. The DNA of the CDR3 is TGTGCCAGCAGTGTTGGGACAGGGGTGTACGAGCAGTACTTC.

The J gene is TRBJ1-2, the V gene TRBV27, with no clear D. V was pared by 8 bases and J by 0 bases, with 13 bases between. This CDR3 has 14 amino acids. CDR1 and CDR2 (germline): MNHEY, SMNVEV (reference sequence). The CDR3 DNA follows: TGTGCCAGCGGAGGTACAACAGCTAACTATGGCTACACCTTC. Translating gives CASGGTTANYGYTF.

With respect to this clone: The sample has other DNA sequences that encode this CDR3 too. V usage is TRBV4-1 and J usage is TRBJ2-7; 9 bases line up with TRBD2. Trimming cost V 0 bases and J 0 bases; bases outside gene matches: 6. This CDR3 comprises 17 residues. Per germline, CDR1 MGHRA and CDR2 YSYEKL. The CDR3 DNA reads TGCGCCAGCAGCCAAGACGCTAGCGGGACGTACTCCTACGAGCAGTACTTC. Encoded protein: CASSQDASGTYSYEQYF.

For the CDR3, the DNA is TGTGCCATCAGGGAACAACGGGGGGTTTCGAACTATGGCTACACCTTC. Translation gives CAIREQRGVSNYGYTF. V and J are TRBV10-3 and TRBJ1-2; maybe TRBD1 (5 bases). This CDR3 region has 16 residues. Germline assignment: CDR1 ENHRY and CDR2 SYGVKD. Trimming shortened V by 6 bases and J by 2 bases, and 19 bases separated the two germline ends.

This chain links TRBV5-5 with TRBJ1-1; 7 bases agree with TRBD1. From germline, CDR1 is SGHKS and CDR2 YYEKEE (reference sequence). With 5 bases clipped from V and 6 bases from J, the junction kept 10 bases outside the gene matches. CDR3 length equals 14 residues. CDR3 nucleotides: TGTGCCAGCAGACAACAGGGGCCTGGGGCTGAAGCTTTCTTT. Protein: CASRQQGPGAEAFF.